The next 23 T cell receptor beta chains were all read from a single sample in a study of T-cell reconstitution after alpha-beta-depleted transplantation in children. During its preparation, the TCRbeta library received unique molecular identifiers. TCRdb ran MiXCR on the PCR reads and lists one entry per CDR3 protein. The table has about 830,000 distinct CDR3 sequences, less than 20% seen once. The input for sequencing was PBMCs, mostly from graft donor cells, taken 360 days after TCRalphabeta/CD19-depleted stem cell transplant. The receptors come from a male patient younger than 18 who had a stem cell transplant for acute lymphoblastic leukemia, so the T cells may come from the graft donor.

This clonotype was found many times. The V and J genes are TRBV9 and TRBJ2-7; D remains ambiguous. Trimming cost V 3 bases and J 0 bases, with 13 bases left between them. Germline assignment: CDR1 SGDLS and CDR2 YYNGEE. The CDR3 spans 15 residues. CDR3 loop: CASSASASSSYEQYF. DNA of the CDR3: TGTGCCAGCAGCGCCTCGGCCTCAAGCTCCTACGAGCAGTACTTC.

The sample holds a few counts of this clonotype. This chain uses TRBV7-7 with TRBJ2-2; 9 bases agree with TRBD2. CDR1 SSHAT and CDR2 FNYEAQ come from the germline V gene (reference sequence). Trimming removed 1 base from V and 6 bases from J; junction bases left unmatched: 3. This CDR3 is built from 15 residues. CDR3 bases: TGTGCCAGCAGCTTAGTAGTAGCGGGAGCCGGGGAGCTGTTTTTT. Translating gives CASSLVVAGAGELFF.

The V call is TRBV9, the J call TRBJ2-1; D is perhaps TRBD2 (6 bases). V lost 0 bases and J 7 bases, leaving 11 bases between the germline ends. This CDR3 is built from 14 residues. Germline CDR1 and CDR2: SGDLS and YYNGEE. CDR3 sequence: CASSVGGEENEQFF. The CDR3 DNA reads as TGTGCCAGCAGCGTAGGCGGGGAGGAGAATGAGCAGTTCTTC.

This clonotype was observed a few times. J is TRBJ1-1 and V is TRBV15, with D hard to call. V was clipped by 2 bases and J by 1 base, with 8 bases between them. Germline V gene sequence: CDR1 LNHNV, CDR2 YYDKDF (reference sequence). The CDR3 has 14 residues. This CDR3 reads CATSRKRQNTEAFF. The CDR3 bases are TGTGCCACCAGCAGAAAGCGACAGAACACTGAAGCTTTCTTT.

Many counts were recorded for this clonotype. V is TRBV12-3 or TRBV12-4 and J is TRBJ2-6; D unclear. This CDR3 region has 15 residues. V was pared by 6 bases and J by 2 bases, with 11 bases between. The CDR3 DNA follows: TGTGCCAGCAGGTCCTACATAGCTGGGGCCAACGTCCTGACTTTC. Its translation: CASRSYIAGANVLTF.

This clonotype was detected ten times or more. The chain uses TRBV10-3 and TRBJ2-1; 10 bases match TRBD2. V lost 7 bases to trimming and J lost 3 bases; unmatched junction nucleotides: 9. This CDR3 region has 16 residues. Germline assignment: CDR1 ENHRY and CDR2 SYGVKD. DNA of the CDR3: TGTGCCATCACTCCGAGTAGCGGGAGGATCTACAATGAGCAGTTCTTC. Protein product: CAITPSSGRIYNEQFF.

Only a few counts were recorded for this clonotype. This sequence joins TRBV27 and TRBJ1-5; no reliable D call. In germline, CDR1 is MNHEY, CDR2 SMNVEV (reference sequence). The CDR3 totals 15 residues. V lost 0 bases and J lost 3, with 9 bases in between. Written as DNA, the CDR3 is TGTGCCAGCAGTTTATCATGGGGAAACAATCAGCCCCAGCATTTT. Translated: CASSLSWGNNQPQHF.

This clonotype was seen ten or more times. The gene calls are TRBV5-1 and TRBJ2-7; D perhaps matches TRBD1 (6 bases). V was trimmed by 0 bases and J by 3 bases, leaving 10 bases between them. Germline values: CDR1 SGHRS, CDR2 YFSETQ. CDR3 length: 14 amino acids. The DNA for the CDR3 is TGCGCCAGCAGCTTGGAACCACAGGGCTACGAGCAGTACTTC. This gives the protein CASSLEPQGYEQYF.

V and J are TRBV10-3 and TRBJ2-3, with D uncertain. Germline-derived CDR1 and CDR2 are ENHRY and SYGVKD. Trimming shortened V by 9 bases and J by 1 base, and 11 bases separated the two germline ends. This CDR3 has 13 residues. In DNA, the CDR3 is TGTGCCATACTCCGAAGAGGCACAGATACGCAGTATTTT. As protein: CAILRRGTDTQYF.

This clonotype was counted a few times. The chain carries TRBV25-1 and TRBJ2-7; D ambiguous. CDR1 and CDR2 from the germline V gene are MGHDK and SYGVNS. The CDR3 consists of 12 residues. V was cut by 2 bases and J by 6 bases, with 8 bases left in between. CDR3 sequence: CASSETRVEQYF. The DNA of the CDR3 is TGTGCCAGCAGTGAAACCCGAGTCGAGCAGTACTTC.

In its sample, this clonotype was seen a few times. The chain uses TRBV7-9 and TRBJ2-2, with 7 bases that match TRBD2. CDR1 is SEHNR, CDR2 FQNEAQ, per germline (reference sequence). The V gene end was trimmed by 3 bases and the J gene end by 5 bases; junction bases not matched to a gene: 12. The CDR3 totals 17 residues. The CDR3 DNA reads as TGTGCCAGCAGCTTCGGCGGCCTAGCGGCTACAACCGGGGAGCTGTTTTTT. This translates into CASSFGGLAATTGELFF.

This clonotype was counted between two and nine times. This sequence joins TRBV11-1 and TRBJ2-2; 7 bases are shared with TRBD2. Germline values: CDR1 SGHAT, CDR2 FQDESV (reference sequence). CDR3 length equals 20 residues. Trimming took 5 bases from V and 4 from J; bases not matched to a gene: 22. CDR3 DNA sequence: TGTGCCAGCAGCCCCCGTTGGGGAGGTACCGGGACTATCATCACCGGGGAGCTGTTTTTT. Translating it yields CASSPRWGGTGTIITGELFF.

The table lists this clonotype with a few counts. The chain joins TRBV20-1 to TRBJ2-5, with no clear D. In germline, CDR1 is DFQATT, CDR2 SNEGSKA (reference sequence). With 3 bases removed from V and 0 bases from J, the gap between germline ends came to 8 bases. The CDR3 is 13 residues long. The CDR3 DNA is TGCAGTGCTAGTCGACCGAACCAAGAGACCCAGTACTTC. Translation: CSASRPNQETQYF.

This clonotype was seen a handful of times. This sequence joins TRBV11-1 and TRBJ2-1, with D possibly being TRBD2 (7 bases). With 4 bases removed from V and 2 bases from J, the gap between germline ends came to 21 bases. Germline CDR1 reads SGHAT; CDR2 reads FQDESV (reference sequence). The CDR3 has 18 residues. The CDR3 region has the DNA TGTGCCAGCAGCTCCCCTGGGGGCGGGGAGGGGGCCTACAATGAGCAGTTCTTC. Protein product: CASSSPGGGEGAYNEQFF.

The J gene is TRBJ1-5, the V gene TRBV5-8; D perhaps matches TRBD1 (5 bases). The germline gives CDR1 SGHTS, CDR2 YDEGEE. The V end was cut by 1 base, the J end by 5 bases, with 10 bases between. The CDR3 runs to 14 residues. The CDR3 DNA reads TGTGCCAGCAGCTTGTTGGGGCCGGATCAGCCCCAGCATTTT. This sequence encodes CASSLLGPDQPQHF.

The chain couples TRBV20-1 to TRBJ1-1, with TRBD1 matching over 8 bases. This CDR3 is 14 amino acids long. Unmatched junction bases numbered 4, after V lost 0 bases and J lost 4 bases. Per the germline V gene, CDR1 is DFQATT and CDR2 is SNEGSKA (reference sequence). CDR3 bases: TGCAGTGCTAGAGACAGGGGGCGAAGCACTGAAGCTTTCTTT. This sequence encodes CSARDRGRSTEAFF.

The V call is TRBV3-1, the J call TRBJ2-1; 12 bases map to TRBD2. The CDR3 has 20 amino acids. Trimming cost V 0 bases and J 1 base; bases outside gene matches: 10. From germline, CDR1 is LGHDT and CDR2 YNNKEL (reference sequence). The CDR3 bases are TGTGCCAGCAGCCAAGATCTCTTCCTAGCGGGAGGGGGGTCCTACAATGAGCAGTTCTTC. It translates to CASSQDLFLAGGGSYNEQFF.

In nucleotides, the CDR3 is TGTGCCAGCAGTGGGGGACAGAGTAACGCTGAAGCTTTCTTT. Its translation: CASSGGQSNAEAFF. The chain couples TRBV6-1 to TRBJ1-1; TRBD1 matches 7 bases. This CDR3 is built from 14 residues. V was pared by 4 bases and J by 6 bases, with 8 bases of the junction left unmatched. The germline V gene encodes CDR1 MNHNS and CDR2 SASEGT.

The rearrangement uses TRBV7-9 and TRBJ1-2; perhaps TRBD1 as D (5 bases). Trimming removed 1 base from V and 4 bases from J, with 10 bases in between. The CDR3 is 14 residues long. The germline gives CDR1 SEHNR, CDR2 FQNEAQ (reference sequence). The CDR3 region is CASSLESGAYGYTF. The CDR3 DNA is TGTGCCAGCAGCTTAGAGTCTGGGGCCTATGGCTACACCTTC.

V and J are TRBV10-3 and TRBJ1-5; maybe TRBD1 (6 bases). The CDR3 totals 16 residues. The germline V and J ends were trimmed by 0 bases and 5 bases, with 14 bases remaining between them. CDR1 and CDR2 (germline): ENHRY, SYGVKD. DNA of the CDR3: TGTGCCATCAGTGAGTCCCCAGAGGAGGGGGATCAGCCCCAGCATTTT. Its translation: CAISESPEEGDQPQHF.

This clonotype has ten or more counts. The rearrangement links TRBV5-1 to TRBJ2-7; weak D call: TRBD1 (5 bases). The CDR3 covers 13 residues. Germline V gene lookup returns CDR1 SGHRS and CDR2 YFSETQ. Trimming removed 1 base from V and 6 bases from J, with 11 bases in between. CDR3 coding DNA: TGCGCCAGCAGCTTGAGTTGGGGCGGCGAGCAGTACTTC. Translated, it gives CASSLSWGGEQYF.

V and J are TRBV7-3 and TRBJ2-3; D tentatively reads TRBD1 or TRBD2 (9 bases each). V was shortened by 4 bases and J by 4 bases, with 30 bases between the two germline ends. This CDR3 region has 20 residues. Germline CDR1 reads SGHTA; CDR2 reads FQGTGA. The CDR3 sequence is CASSYRQGVGVAGAPDTQYF. The CDR3 region has the DNA TGTGCCAGCAGCTACCGACAGGGGGTGGGAGTAGCGGGAGCCCCAGATACGCAGTATTTT. Variable domain in full (rest from reference TRBV7-3 and TRBJ2-3): GAGVSQTPSNKVTEKGKYVELRCDPISGHTALYWYRQSLGQGPEFLIYFQGTGAADDSGLPNDRFFAVRPEGSVSTLKIQRTERGDSAVYLCASSYRQGVGVAGAPDTQYFGPGTRLTVL.

This clonotype showed up just a few times. The V call is TRBV15, the J call TRBJ2-5; D ambiguous. This CDR3 has 14 residues. The germline V gene has CDR1 LNHNV and CDR2 YYDKDF (reference sequence). The V end lost 0 bases, the J end lost 0 bases, and 5 bases lay between the germline ends. CDR3 nucleotides: TGTGCCACCAGCAGAGATCAAAACCAAGAGACCCAGTACTTC. It specifies CATSRDQNQETQYF.